A selection of T cell receptor beta chains follows, all from one sample in a study of blood T cell repertoires in COVID-19. The method was immunoSEQ multiplex PCR; TCRdb's version includes in-frame clones alone and lacks a portion of them. The sample records about 370,000 clones, 80% to 90% being singletons. Sequencing was done on a sample of PBMCs or T cells enriched from blood (not recorded which). These receptors were obtained from a man aged 18 to 30 who had recovered from COVID-19. The CDR3 runs from the conserved cysteine through the conserved F or W. Each record gives: CDR3 DNA, CDR3 protein, V gene, J gene, D gene, clone size. D genes are given only for firm matches. Where a row states a size, it is once, few, many or the class of an expanded clone; other rows omit it.

CDR3nt: TGTGCCAGCAGAGACTCAACAGGCGCCGGGGAGCTGTTTTTT
CDR3aa: CASRDSTGAGELFF
v_gene: TRBV2
j_gene: TRBJ2-2
d_gene: NA
abundance: NA

CDR3nt: TGCGCCAGCAGCCCGGGGGGGGGCTGGTACACCTTC
CDR3aa: CASSPGGGWYTF
v_gene: TRBV5-1
j_gene: TRBJ1-2
d_gene: NA
abundance: NA

CDR3nt: TGCAGCGTTGTCGGCCGTGGAGGCACTAATGAAAAACTGTTTTTT
CDR3aa: CSVVGRGGTNEKLFF
v_gene: TRBV29-1
j_gene: TRBJ1-4
d_gene: NA
abundance: NA

CDR3nt: TGTGCCAGTAGAGAGGACAGGGATGGCTACACCTTC
CDR3aa: CASREDRDGYTF
v_gene: TRBV19
j_gene: TRBJ1-2
d_gene: TRBD1
abundance: NA

CDR3nt: TGTGCCACCAGTGACCCCATGAGCACAGGGAGTAGGGAGGGCTACACCTTC
CDR3aa: CATSDPMSTGSREGYTF
v_gene: TRBV24-1
j_gene: TRBJ1-2
d_gene: NA
abundance: NA

CDR3nt: TGTGCCAGCAGCCCAGGGACAACCGGGGCCAACGTCCTGACTTTC
CDR3aa: CASSPGTTGANVLTF
v_gene: TRBV11-3
j_gene: TRBJ2-6
d_gene: NA
abundance: NA

CDR3nt: TGTGCCAGCACCCCTTTCCGGGACAGGGCCCTAGCTAACTATGGCTACACCTTC
CDR3aa: CASTPFRDRALANYGYTF
v_gene: TRBV7-8
j_gene: TRBJ1-2
d_gene: TRBD1
abundance: NA

CDR3nt: TGTGCCAGTAGTGGGACAGGGGACTCCTATGGCTACACCTTC
CDR3aa: CASSGTGDSYGYTF
v_gene: TRBV19
j_gene: TRBJ1-2
d_gene: TRBD1
abundance: NA

CDR3nt: TGTGCCAGTACCTCAGGAGGACAGATGAACACTGAAGCTTTCTTT
CDR3aa: CASTSGGQMNTEAFF
v_gene: TRBV19
j_gene: TRBJ1-1
d_gene: NA
abundance: NA

CDR3nt: TGTGCCAGCAGTTCTCAAGAGACAGGTTGGGCCTACGAGCAGTACTTC
CDR3aa: CASSSQETGWAYEQYF
v_gene: TRBV6-5
j_gene: TRBJ2-7
d_gene: NA
abundance: NA

CDR3nt: TGCAGTGCTAGTTACGGGGACTATAATTCACCCCTCCACTTT
CDR3aa: CSASYGDYNSPLHF
v_gene: TRBV20-1
j_gene: TRBJ1-6
d_gene: NA
abundance: NA

CDR3nt: TGTGCCAGCACTTTAGCGTCCTACAATGAGCAGTTCTTC
CDR3aa: CASTLASYNEQFF
v_gene: TRBV2
j_gene: TRBJ2-1
d_gene: NA
abundance: few

CDR3nt: TGTGCCACCAGCAGAAAAACCAGGGAAATGGGCGAGCAGTACTTC
CDR3aa: CATSRKTREMGEQYF
v_gene: TRBV15
j_gene: TRBJ2-7
d_gene: NA
abundance: few

CDR3nt: TGTGCCAGCAGTTCGCCCCTAGGGGGAGCGGAAAAACTGTTTTTT
CDR3aa: CASSSPLGGAEKLFF
v_gene: TRBV27
j_gene: TRBJ1-4
d_gene: NA
abundance: NA

CDR3nt: TGTGCCAGCAGCCGAGGGGCCAGCGGGGCTAATGAGCAGTTCTTC
CDR3aa: CASSRGASGANEQFF
v_gene: TRBV7-8
j_gene: TRBJ2-1
d_gene: TRBD2
abundance: once

CDR3nt: TGCGCCAGCAGCTCCGGTAGGGACTTAGAGACCCAGTACTTC
CDR3aa: CASSSGRDLETQYF
v_gene: TRBV5-1
j_gene: TRBJ2-5
d_gene: NA
abundance: NA

CDR3nt: TGTGCCAGCAGTTTATTGGGCAGGGGGCTAATAGAGACCCAGTACTTC
CDR3aa: CASSLLGRGLIETQYF
v_gene: TRBV28
j_gene: TRBJ2-5
d_gene: TRBD1
abundance: NA

CDR3nt: TGTGCCAGCAGCTTGGGGGCCAGCCGAGGCACAGATACGCAGTATTTT
CDR3aa: CASSLGASRGTDTQYF
v_gene: TRBV5-8
j_gene: TRBJ2-3
d_gene: NA
abundance: NA

CDR3nt: TGTGCCAGCAGCTTAGCTGGACAGCTGAGTGGCTACACCTTC
CDR3aa: CASSLAGQLSGYTF
v_gene: TRBV7-9
j_gene: TRBJ1-2
d_gene: NA
abundance: NA

CDR3nt: TGTGCCAGCAGTTACCGGACTAGCGGGGGCCTAGAGCAGTACTTC
CDR3aa: CASSYRTSGGLEQYF
v_gene: TRBV6-5
j_gene: TRBJ2-7
d_gene: TRBD2
abundance: NA

CDR3nt: TGTGCCAGCAGCCCGGGTCTGACAGGGAAGGGGGATCAGCCCCAGCATTTT
CDR3aa: CASSPGLTGKGDQPQHF
v_gene: TRBV7-9
j_gene: TRBJ1-5
d_gene: TRBD1
abundance: NA

CDR3nt: TGTGCCAGCACCCCACTTGACAGGGTTTTGGGTGAGCAGTTCTTC
CDR3aa: CASTPLDRVLGEQFF
v_gene: TRBV7-2
j_gene: TRBJ2-1
d_gene: TRBD1
abundance: few

CDR3nt: TGTGCCAGCAGCTTAATCGTGAACACTGAAGCTTTCTTT
CDR3aa: CASSLIVNTEAFF
v_gene: TRBV7-3
j_gene: TRBJ1-1
d_gene: NA
abundance: NA

CDR3nt: TGTGCCAGCAGCTTACGGGGGGCTGGAAACACCATATATTTT
CDR3aa: CASSLRGAGNTIYF
v_gene: TRBV7-9
j_gene: TRBJ1-3
d_gene: NA
abundance: NA

CDR3nt: TGTGCCATCACCTTGGACAGGGGTCGTGGCTACACCTTC
CDR3aa: CAITLDRGRGYTF
v_gene: TRBV10-3
j_gene: TRBJ1-2
d_gene: TRBD1
abundance: few

CDR3nt: TGTGCCAGCAGCCAGGGACAGGGGGCGCTTGGCTACACCTTC
CDR3aa: CASSQGQGALGYTF
v_gene: TRBV11-2
j_gene: TRBJ1-2
d_gene: TRBD1
abundance: NA

CDR3nt: TGTGCCAGCAGCGTAGATATCCTAGCGGGAGGCCGTACCGGGGAGCTGTTTTTT
CDR3aa: CASSVDILAGGRTGELFF
v_gene: TRBV9
j_gene: TRBJ2-2
d_gene: TRBD2
abundance: NA

CDR3nt: TGTGCCAGCAGCCAAGTTTCGGTACAGGGTTTCCACGAGCAGTACTTC
CDR3aa: CASSQVSVQGFHEQYF
v_gene: TRBV3-1/TRBV3-2
j_gene: TRBJ2-7
d_gene: NA
abundance: NA

CDR3nt: TGTGCCAGCAGCCCGAAAATAACTAGCGGGAGAGGATGGGATACGCAGTATTTT
CDR3aa: CASSPKITSGRGWDTQYF
v_gene: TRBV11-2
j_gene: TRBJ2-3
d_gene: TRBD2
abundance: NA

CDR3nt: TGTGCCAGCTCGGCCCGACAGGGAAACACCGGGGAGCTGTTTTTT
CDR3aa: CASSARQGNTGELFF
v_gene: TRBV6-1
j_gene: TRBJ2-2
d_gene: TRBD1
abundance: NA

CDR3nt: TGTGCCAGCAGCTTAGCCGGGACAAAAGAGACCCAGTACTTC
CDR3aa: CASSLAGTKETQYF
v_gene: TRBV7-2
j_gene: TRBJ2-5
d_gene: NA
abundance: NA

CDR3nt: TGTGCCAGCAGCTCGGACATAAATGAGCAGTTCTTC
CDR3aa: CASSSDINEQFF
v_gene: TRBV11-2
j_gene: TRBJ2-1
d_gene: NA
abundance: NA

CDR3nt: TGCGCCAGCAGCCAAGATAACATACAGGCAATGAACACCGGGGAGCTGTTTTTT
CDR3aa: CASSQDNIQAMNTGELFF
v_gene: TRBV4-1
j_gene: TRBJ2-2
d_gene: NA
abundance: NA

CDR3nt: TGTGCCAGCAGCCAAGGGGAGTATGGCTACACCTTC
CDR3aa: CASSQGEYGYTF
v_gene: TRBV3-1/TRBV3-2
j_gene: TRBJ1-2
d_gene: NA
abundance: once

CDR3nt: TGTGCCAGCAACCAAGTCCGGGGGGGTGATGGCTACACCTTC
CDR3aa: CASNQVRGGDGYTF
v_gene: TRBV3-1/TRBV3-2
j_gene: TRBJ1-2
d_gene: NA
abundance: NA

CDR3nt: TGTGCCAGCAGCAGTTTATATGGACGGGAGCGCCTCACAGATACGCAGTATTTT
CDR3aa: CASSSLYGRERLTDTQYF
v_gene: TRBV27
j_gene: TRBJ2-3
d_gene: NA
abundance: NA

CDR3nt: TGTGCCAGCAGGGGACTAGTGGTCACCGGGGAGCTGTTTTTT
CDR3aa: CASRGLVVTGELFF
v_gene: TRBV27
j_gene: TRBJ2-2
d_gene: TRBD2
abundance: NA

CDR3nt: TGTGCCAGCAGCTTAGAACATATTGTCGGGGAGCTGTTTTTT
CDR3aa: CASSLEHIVGELFF
v_gene: TRBV7-9
j_gene: TRBJ2-2
d_gene: NA
abundance: NA

CDR3nt: TGTGCCAGCAGTGAAGGCCCCCGAGGCATCGATGAGCAGTTCTTC
CDR3aa: CASSEGPRGIDEQFF
v_gene: TRBV2
j_gene: TRBJ2-1
d_gene: NA
abundance: NA

CDR3nt: TGTGCCAGCAGCCCTAGAGCCCAAGAGACCCAGTACTTC
CDR3aa: CASSPRAQETQYF
v_gene: TRBV11-2
j_gene: TRBJ2-5
d_gene: NA
abundance: NA

CDR3nt: TGTGCCATTGGACAGGGGATCGCAGATACGCAGTATTTT
CDR3aa: CAIGQGIADTQYF
v_gene: TRBV10-3
j_gene: TRBJ2-3
d_gene: TRBD1
abundance: NA

CDR3nt: TGTGCCAGCAGCTCCGTGACAGGGGCCCCGGCAACTTTCTTT
CDR3aa: CASSSVTGAPATFF
v_gene: TRBV7-9
j_gene: TRBJ1-1
d_gene: TRBD1
abundance: NA

CDR3nt: TGCGCCAGCAGCGTGCAGGGGACGGGCAATGAGCAGTTCTTC
CDR3aa: CASSVQGTGNEQFF
v_gene: TRBV5-1
j_gene: TRBJ2-1
d_gene: NA
abundance: NA

CDR3nt: TGTGCCAGTAGTGCCGCGGGGGACTCCTACGAGCAGTACTTC
CDR3aa: CASSAAGDSYEQYF
v_gene: TRBV19
j_gene: TRBJ2-7
d_gene: TRBD2
abundance: NA

CDR3nt: TGCAGCGCCGGGGGGACAGGGTTGAAAGCTAACTATGGCTACACCTTC
CDR3aa: CSAGGTGLKANYGYTF
v_gene: TRBV29-1
j_gene: TRBJ1-2
d_gene: TRBD1
abundance: few

CDR3nt: TGCGCCAGCAGCCCCCCGGGACAGGTAGGCACTGAAGCTTTCTTT
CDR3aa: CASSPPGQVGTEAFF
v_gene: TRBV4-1
j_gene: TRBJ1-1
d_gene: TRBD1
abundance: once

CDR3nt: TGCGCCAGCAGCCGTTCCCAGGGGAACTATGGCTACACCTTC
CDR3aa: CASSRSQGNYGYTF
v_gene: TRBV5-1
j_gene: TRBJ1-2
d_gene: NA
abundance: NA

CDR3nt: TGTGCCAGCTCACCATCCCAGCAGGGCACCTACGAGCAGTACTTC
CDR3aa: CASSPSQQGTYEQYF
v_gene: TRBV18
j_gene: TRBJ2-7
d_gene: NA
abundance: NA

CDR3nt: TGCGCCAGCCAAGCGGGAAGGGGTGAAAAACTGTTTTTT
CDR3aa: CASQAGRGEKLFF
v_gene: TRBV10-1
j_gene: TRBJ1-4
d_gene: NA
abundance: NA

CDR3nt: TGTGCCAGTAGTATAGAGGGAGCTTCTGGAAACACCATATATTTT
CDR3aa: CASSIEGASGNTIYF
v_gene: TRBV19
j_gene: TRBJ1-3
d_gene: NA
abundance: NA

CDR3nt: TGTGCCAGCAGTTTTATCGGGAGTGGCGGTGAGCAGTTCTTC
CDR3aa: CASSFIGSGGEQFF
v_gene: TRBV28
j_gene: TRBJ2-1
d_gene: NA
abundance: NA

CDR3nt: TGTGCCAGCAGTTCCACCTACGGGACAGGGACCGAGACCCAGTACTTC
CDR3aa: CASSSTYGTGTETQYF
v_gene: TRBV28
j_gene: TRBJ2-5
d_gene: TRBD1
abundance: NA

CDR3nt: TGTGCCTGGAGTGTATCAGGCCGAAACACCATATATTTT
CDR3aa: CAWSVSGRNTIYF
v_gene: TRBV30
j_gene: TRBJ1-3
d_gene: NA
abundance: NA